These T cell receptor beta chains were read from a single sample in a study of cytomegalovirus exposure and HLA in healthy donors. Profiling relied on immunoSEQ multiplex PCR, and the TCRdb table lists in-frame clones only, not all of them. The sample features about 160,000 clones, with 1.3% in its top ten. Sequencing was carried out using PBMCs. The receptors derive from a woman aged 60 to 75 in good health and CMV-seronegative. Each CDR3 is given with its conserved first and last residue. D genes are given only for firm matches.

j_call d_call v_call cdr3_nt cdr3_aa
TRBJ1-5 NA TRBV6-5 TGTGCCAGCAGCCCAGTTAGGGGAAGCAATCAGCCCCAGCATTTT CASSPVRGSNQPQHF
TRBJ1-1 NA TRBV12-5 TGTGCTAGTGGTTTGGGACAGCCGGGGGGCACTGAAGCTTTCTTT CASGLGQPGGTEAFF
TRBJ2-1 NA TRBV5-1 TGCGCCAGCAGCTTAGACAGTTACAATGAGCAGTTCTTC CASSLDSYNEQFF
TRBJ2-2 NA TRBV6-5 TGTGCCAGCAGTTACGACAGTCTTAACACCGGGGAGCTGTTTTTT CASSYDSLNTGELFF
TRBJ1-2 NA TRBV9 TGTGCCAGCAGCATAGAAGGATCCAGGGGATATGGCTACACCTTC CASSIEGSRGYGYTF
TRBJ2-2 TRBD1 TRBV2 TGTGCCAGCAGACCTCAGGGGGCCTGGGCCGGGGAGCTGTTTTTT CASRPQGAWAGELFF
TRBJ2-1 TRBD1 TRBV7-3 TGTGCCAGCAGCCGGGGACAGGGGGCTTATGAGCAGTTCTTC CASSRGQGAYEQFF
TRBJ2-1 NA TRBV19 TGTGCCAGTCAGGGGAGAGCAGGGGTCTCCTACAATGAGCAGTTCTTC CASQGRAGVSYNEQFF
TRBJ2-7 NA TRBV9 TGTGCCAGCAGCGTAGCTCAGACAGCACCCTACGAGCAGTACTTC CASSVAQTAPYEQYF
TRBJ2-7 NA TRBV19 TGTGCCAGTAGTGCGATTCTAGGGGTTCTATCCTACGAGCAGTACTTC CASSAILGVLSYEQYF
TRBJ2-1 TRBD2 TRBV15 TGTGCCACCAGCAGAGAGACTAGCGGGGGGCGGGTGTCATATGAGCAGTTCTTC CATSRETSGGRVSYEQFF
TRBJ2-5 NA TRBV5-5 TGTGCCAGCAGCTTGGGTAGTTGGCTAGCACAAGAGACCCAGTACTTC CASSLGSWLAQETQYF